This T cell receptor (beta chain) emerged from a study of blood T cell repertoires in COVID-19. In the original analysis: Estimation of nucleated cell counts was performed using reference gene primer amplification. Sequenced by immunoSEQ multiplex PCR; TCRdb stores in-frame clones only, minus some. V, J and clone size are taken as reported in that table, and D and trimming were inferred from the DNA itself. The sample has 30,000 to 40,000 clones; 65% to 90% are singletons. CDR3 length: 19 residues. Trimming left V 1 base short and J 7 bases short, with 27 bases between. Germline CDR1 SGDLS, CDR2 YYNGEE.

Source material: peripheral blood. The rearrangement links TRBV9 to TRBJ1-3; no definite D call. The origin of this receptor is a woman older than 75 with active or convalescent COVID-19. CDR3 coding DNA: TGTGCCAGCAGCGTAAATATCCTGATCAATCGCCTCAACACGAACACCATATATTTT. It yields the protein CASSVNILINRLNTNTIYF.